Described below is a single TCR beta chain sequence and its context. Individuals who donated were healthy Caucasians from Russia aged 6 to 90. It was with a sample-barcoded 5' primer and a J-beta primer mix that a second PCR of roughly 7 to 12 cycles was run. Every cDNA was tagged by a template-switch adaptor with 12 random nucleotides. Every individual sample yielded 2.5 million or more paired-end reads (each containing CDR3). TCRdb re-analysed the 5' RACE reads in MiXCR, keeping a single row per CDR3 protein. The sample holds about 1.4 million distinct CDR3 sequences, almost 60% seen once. These data come from a study of blood T cells in healthy people across ages. Sequencing was carried out using blood. The receptor was isolated from a man younger than 35 in good health.

The DNA for the CDR3 is TGCAGTGCTAGAGAGTTACTCTCCGGCGACAATGAGCAGTTCTTC. Protein: CSARELLSGDNEQFF. This chain uses TRBV20-1 with TRBJ2-1, with no clear D. This CDR3 has 15 amino acids. Germline V gene lookup returns CDR1 DFQATT and CDR2 SNEGSKA (reference sequence). The germline V and J ends were trimmed by 0 bases and 5 bases, with 14 bases remaining between them.